The 13 T cell receptor beta chains given below trace back to one sample, sequenced in a study of cytomegalovirus exposure and HLA in healthy donors. It was with 60 Vbeta and 13 Jbeta primers that the PCR ran. Clones were read by immunoSEQ multiplex PCR, and TCRdb kept only the in-frame ones, dropping some. The sample lists roughly 67,000 clones, roughly 80% occurring once. The sample taken for sequencing was PBMCs. The receptors shown here come from a woman between 25 and 40 years old in good health and CMV-seronegative.

The rearrangement links TRBV5-1 to TRBJ2-3; 9 positions agree with TRBD2. Losses at the gene ends were 0 bases for V and 4 bases for J; bases not matched to a gene: 6. This CDR3 has 16 residues. CDR1 and CDR2 (germline): SGHRS, YFSETQ. The CDR3 DNA is TGCGCCAGCAGCTTGGAAGGGCGGGGGGGAGCAGATACGCAGTATTTT. Residues: CASSLEGRGGADTQYF.

V gene TRBV23-1 combines with J gene TRBJ1-2; possible D gene TRBD1, 5 bases. TRBV23-1 is placed among ORFs of uncertain function. The CDR3 contains 11 residues. The V gene lost 3 bases and the J gene lost 14 bases, with 13 bases spanning the gap. CDR3 residues: CASSHGTWRTF. The CDR3 nucleotides read TGCGCCAGCAGTCATGGGACTTGGCGGACCTTC.

The chain carries TRBV5-5 and TRBJ1-4; possible D gene TRBD1, 6 bases. Trimming removed 2 bases from V and 0 bases from J, with 17 bases in between. From germline, CDR1 is SGHKS and CDR2 YYEKEE (reference sequence). CDR3 length: 18 amino acids. In DNA, the CDR3 is TGTGCCAGCAGCTTCAACCATCTTTACAGGGCAACTAATGAAAAACTGTTTTTT. Protein product: CASSFNHLYRATNEKLFF.

Comment on this clone: This sample includes further DNA sequences coding for the same CDR3. The chain has TRBV6-5 and TRBJ1-5; D gene unclear. Germline V gene data show CDR1 as MNHEY and CDR2 as SVGAGI. V gave up 6 bases and J gave up 9 bases, with 21 bases separating them. The CDR3 spans 15 residues. Here the CDR3 DNA reads TGTGCCAGCAGCCTACGAGGGCAGGAGTCCTGGCCCCAGCATTTT. As protein: CASSLRGQESWPQHF.

The chain combines TRBV19 with TRBJ2-5, with 7 bases aligning to TRBD1. The last part of the DNA fits TRBJ2-7 better; the J call may be wrong. The CDR3 has 13 amino acids. Germline values: CDR1 LNHDA, CDR2 SQIVND (reference sequence). CDR3 sequence reads: CASSSGTAYEQYF. The CDR3 nucleotides read TGTGCCAGTTCCTCTGGGACAGCCTACGAGCAGTACTTC.

The V call is TRBV7-6, the J call TRBJ1-2, with TRBD1 as a possible D gene (5 bases). Germline CDR1 reads SGHVS; CDR2 reads FNYEAQ. V dropped 1 base and J dropped 8 bases, with 11 bases sitting between them. The CDR3 has 13 residues. The CDR3 DNA sequence: TGTGCCAGCAGCTTAGGGCAGGGAGGCGGCTACACCTTC. It is translated as CASSLGQGGGYTF.

The chain recombines TRBV19 with TRBJ2-1; 9 nucleotides line up with TRBD2. Germline-derived CDR1 and CDR2 are LNHDA and SQIVND (reference sequence). After removal of 5 bases from V and 9 bases from J, the junction contained 14 bases not matched to a gene. The CDR3 has 16 amino acids. For the CDR3, the DNA is TGTGCCAGTAGTCCCGGGGTGGCGGGGGGGCCAAGTGAGCAGTTCTTC. Translation gives CASSPGVAGGPSEQFF.

The CDR3 bases are TGTGCCTGGAGTAGAAAAGGGGGGGGACCCTATGGCTACACCTTC. This encodes CAWSRKGGGPYGYTF. The rearrangement uses TRBV30 and TRBJ1-2; D might be TRBD1 (6 bases). V lost 2 bases, J lost 4 bases, and 17 bases lay in between. CDR1 and CDR2 from the germline V gene are GTSNPN and SVGIG (reference sequence). The CDR3 is made up of 15 amino acids. Variable domain in full (rest from reference TRBV30 and TRBJ1-2): SQTIHQWPATLVQPVGSPLSLECTVEGTSNPNLYWYRQAAGRGLQLLFYSVGIGQISSEVPQNLSASRPQDRQFILSSKKLLLSDSGFYLCAWSRKGGGPYGYTFGSGTRLTVV.

This clone was picked up a small number of times. This chain joins TRBV15 and TRBJ1-1, with D unclear. With 4 bases removed from V and 0 bases from J, the gap between germline ends came to 15 bases. Germline V gene lookup returns CDR1 LNHNV and CDR2 YYDKDF (reference sequence). The CDR3 totals 16 residues. In DNA form, the CDR3 reads TGTGCCACCAGCAAAGTATCCGGAGAGCTGAACACTGAAGCTTTCTTT. Residues: CATSKVSGELNTEAFF.

This sequence joins TRBV28 and TRBJ1-2; 9 bases line up with TRBD1. Trimming at V came to 4 bases and at J to 8 bases, leaving 11 bases not matched to a gene. This CDR3 has 15 residues. Germline V gives CDR1 MDHEN, CDR2 SYDVKM. The CDR3 nucleotides read TGTGCCAGCAGTTCCACCCGGGACAGGGCGAAGGGCTACACCTTC. Encoded protein: CASSSTRDRAKGYTF.

This clone occurred a few times. The chain combines TRBV5-1 with TRBJ1-2, with 10 bases that match TRBD1. J was trimmed by 6 bases and V by 4 bases; bases with no gene match: 6. Germline CDR1 is SGHRS and CDR2 is YFSETQ. The CDR3 totals 14 residues. CDR3 loop: CASSVRDRGDGYTF. CDR3 sequence (DNA): TGCGCCAGCAGCGTTCGGGACAGGGGTGATGGCTACACCTTC.

The V call is TRBV5-1, the J call TRBJ2-5; 7 bases agree with TRBD2. The trim removed 1 base at V and 1 base at J, leaving 4 bases unmatched. The germline CDR1 and CDR2 sequences are SGHRS and YFSETQ. The CDR3 sequence is 15 residues long. CDR3 DNA: TGCGCCAGCAGCTTGACAGCGGGGACCCAAGAGACCCAGTACTTC. This gives the protein CASSLTAGTQETQYF.

This clone was seen a single time. The V gene is TRBV7-2, the J gene TRBJ2-7, with 7 positions matching TRBD1. V gave up 7 bases and J gave up 2 bases; unmatched junction bases: 11. The germline V gene has CDR1 SGHTA and CDR2 FQGNSA. The CDR3 totals 15 residues. CDR3 nucleotides: TGTGCCAGCACCTTCCCGGGACAGTCTACCTACGAGCAGTACTTC. This sequence encodes CASTFPGQSTYEQYF.